This TCR beta chain was observed in a study of T cell responses to AZD1222 COVID-19 vaccine. Trimming took off 3 bases at V and 0 bases at J, with 18 bases between the two ends. The CDR3 consists of 18 residues. Germline CDR1 LNHNV, CDR2 YYDKDF (reference sequence). Regarding this clone: Its cognate antigen is unknown.

Repertoires were generated with immunoSEQ multiplex PCR, while TCRdb's copy carries only in-frame clones and drops some. The sample lists 45,000 to 55,000 clones; 80% to 90% were seen once. Recipients boosted at about 4 weeks or about 12 weeks are pooled. The study, taken as a whole, reports: In all cases, repertoires were sampled only after the peak T cell response. Donors in the cohort were predominantly white British and more often female, and clonal diversity was possibly underestimated.

Here the sequenced sample was peripheral blood, taken 28 days after the second AZD1222 dose. The TCR sequence derives from an adult who received the AZD1222 COVID-19 vaccine. This chain uses TRBV15 with TRBJ2-1; possibly TRBD2 for D (6 bases). The CDR3 sequence: CATSRGLDSDSSYNEQFF. CDR3 in DNA: TGTGCCACCAGCAGGGGACTCGACTCCGACAGCTCCTACAATGAGCAGTTCTTC.